What follows is one TCR beta chain and its context. Its antigen remains undetermined. There are no base qualities to consult, and no much larger clone falls within one base. Compared with germline, V lacks 4 bases and J lacks 5 bases; bases without a gene match: 12. CDR1 and CDR2 are read off the germline V gene (reference sequence) as SEHNR and FQNEAQ. Including the terminal cysteine and phenylalanine, the CDR3 comprises 17 residues. CDR3 DNA is the only sequence kept; it has 51 bases, read in frame from the first base. At diagnosis, tumor, uninvolved tumor-adjacent lung and peripheral blood were collected and then preserved as a mix of FFPE and fresh-frozen material. For TCR repertoire profiling, blood samples were analyzed as peripheral blood mononuclear cells. The data originate from a study of T cells in localized non-small cell lung cancer (dated by TCRdb to 2018 to 2021). Broadly, across the study: The study examined T cell repertoires in under 300 patients with early-stage NSCLC and compared tumors with uninvolved tumor-adjacent lungs. The mean age of the NSCLC patients was around 65 years, with approximately 130 men and 107 women. The cohort consisted of approximately 240 treatment-naive NSCLC patients whose localized lung tumors had been resected. The investigation overall reported the following: A median of around 57 of the top 100 tumor clones turned up in the paired uninvolved adjacent lung, and approximately 30 of those clones also ranked among the top 100 of that same adjacent lung. Because multi-region sequencing of the tumors was not done, intratumor heterogeneity could not be ruled out. Uninvolved tumor-adjacent lung showed the highest T cell clonality, higher than tumor, which suggests more focused antigenic responses in the uninvolved tumor-adjacent lung. Because of the exploratory design, TCR variables were selected using unadjusted p-values without false-discovery rate correction. Higher T cell density in blood was associated with longer overall survival, whereas higher clonality in adjacent lung was associated with shorter survival.

TCR beta CDR3 regions were sequenced from DNA using the immunoSEQ Assay. Processing in the source paper ran as follows. T cell density was computed as TCR beta template counts normalized to usable DNA estimated by amplifying housekeeping genes. Richness was estimated with the preseqR package, extrapolating to 400,000 templates for PBMC samples and 120,000 templates for tissue samples. Clonality was taken to be one minus Pielou's evenness. Tissue-enriched TCRs were identified through differential abundance testing performed on productive amino-acid clonotypes, with a minimum total count of 5 and an alpha of 0.1. Repertoire overlap between compartments was quantified with the Jaccard Index and Morisita Overlap Index. TCR beta CDR3s were clustered by GLIPH together with public tetramer-defined viral CDR3s, and at least three viral sequences plus V-gene enrichment were required for viral motifs. Imported from immuneACCESS, the table was reduced by TCRdb to in-frame sequences with V and J called. These copies leave out some clones; in studies compared against another copy, an unresolved V gene accounts for under half, and the cause of the remainder is not known. V and J calls and clone size are those listed in that table; D and trimming were worked out from the DNA. Within this sample are 40,000 to 50,000 clones, with about 85% of them counted one time only. In total, the top ten clones hold roughly 6.9% of the sample.

The TCR was taken from a woman between 18 and 55 years old with stage III lung adenocarcinoma. The specimen was peripheral blood, collected before any cancer treatment. The rearrangement joined TRBV7-9 to TRBJ1-2; a stretch of 11 junction bases matches TRBD1. In nucleotides, the sequence is TGTGCCAGCAGCTACCCCACGGGGACAGGGGGAGTATATGGCTACACCTTC. It encodes CASSYPTGTGGVYGYTF.